In its sample, the clone carrying this T cell receptor (beta chain) was seen once. The data originate from a study of T cell responses to AZD1222 COVID-19 vaccine. The CDR3 is made up of 13 amino acids. The germline V and J ends were trimmed by 5 bases and 4 bases, with 12 bases remaining between them. Germline CDR1 SGHAT, CDR2 FQNNGV. The table came from immunoSEQ multiplex PCR; TCRdb's copy has only in-frame clones and leaves some out. The sample includes about 150,000 clones, approximately 90% seen only once; the top ten take more than 6.5%. This chain joins TRBV11-2 and TRBJ2-7, with D unclear. The sample consisted of peripheral blood, taken after recovery from COVID-19. This clonotype was obtained from an adult who had recovered from COVID-19. The CDR3 bases are TGTGCCAGCAGCGTGGGCCGGACGTACGAGCAGTACTTC. As protein: CASSVGRTYEQYF. Full variable domain (outside the CDR3, taken from reference TRBV11-2 and TRBJ2-7): EAGVAQSPRYKIIEKRQSVAFWCNPISGHATLYWYQQILGQGPKLLIQFQNNGVVDDSQLPKDRFSAERLKGVDSTLKIQPAKLEDSAVYLCASSVGRTYEQYFGPGTRLTVT.